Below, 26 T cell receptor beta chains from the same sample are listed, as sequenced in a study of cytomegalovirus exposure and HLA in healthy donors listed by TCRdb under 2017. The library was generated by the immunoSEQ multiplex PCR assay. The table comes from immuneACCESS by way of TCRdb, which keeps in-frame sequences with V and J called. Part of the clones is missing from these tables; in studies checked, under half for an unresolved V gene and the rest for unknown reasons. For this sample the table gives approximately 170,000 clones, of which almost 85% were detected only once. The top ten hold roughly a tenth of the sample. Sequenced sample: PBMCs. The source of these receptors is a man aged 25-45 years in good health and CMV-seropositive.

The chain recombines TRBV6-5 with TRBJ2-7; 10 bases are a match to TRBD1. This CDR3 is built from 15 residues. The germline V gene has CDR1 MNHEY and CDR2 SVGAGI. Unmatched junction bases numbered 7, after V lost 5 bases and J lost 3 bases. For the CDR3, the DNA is TGTGCCAGCAGTCCCGGGACAGGGGCCAGCTACGAGCAGTACTTC. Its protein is CASSPGTGASYEQYF.

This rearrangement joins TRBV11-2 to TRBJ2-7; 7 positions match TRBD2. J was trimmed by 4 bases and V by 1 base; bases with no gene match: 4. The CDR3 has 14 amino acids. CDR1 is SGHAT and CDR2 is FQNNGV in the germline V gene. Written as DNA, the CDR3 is TGTGCCAGCAGCTTAGTCGGGGGAGGGTACGAGCAGTACTTC. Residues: CASSLVGGGYEQYF.

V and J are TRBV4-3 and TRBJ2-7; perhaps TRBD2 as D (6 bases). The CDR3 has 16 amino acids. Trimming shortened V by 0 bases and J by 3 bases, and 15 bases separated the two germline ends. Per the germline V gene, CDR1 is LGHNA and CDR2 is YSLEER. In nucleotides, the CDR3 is TGCGCCAGCAGCCAAGATAGAGGGACTGTGTTCTACGAGCAGTACTTC. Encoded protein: CASSQDRGTVFYEQYF.

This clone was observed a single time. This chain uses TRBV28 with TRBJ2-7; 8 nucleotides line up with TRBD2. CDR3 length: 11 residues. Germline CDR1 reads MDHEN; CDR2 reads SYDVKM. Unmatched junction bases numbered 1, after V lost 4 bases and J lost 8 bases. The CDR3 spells CASSYSGKQYF. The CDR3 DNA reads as TGTGCCAGCAGTTATAGCGGGAAGCAGTACTTC.

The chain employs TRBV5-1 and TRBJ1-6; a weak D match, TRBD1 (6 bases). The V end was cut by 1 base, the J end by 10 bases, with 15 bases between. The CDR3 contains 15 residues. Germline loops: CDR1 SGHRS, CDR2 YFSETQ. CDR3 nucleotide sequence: TGCGCCAGCAGCTTGAGTGGGGCCACAGGGTCACCCCTCCACTTT. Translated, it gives CASSLSGATGSPLHF.

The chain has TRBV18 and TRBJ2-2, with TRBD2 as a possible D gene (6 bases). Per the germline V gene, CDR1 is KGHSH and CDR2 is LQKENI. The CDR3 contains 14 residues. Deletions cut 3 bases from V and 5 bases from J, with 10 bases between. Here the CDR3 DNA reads TGTGCCAGCTCACCGAGGAGGGAGACCGGGGAGCTGTTTTTT. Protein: CASSPRRETGELFF.

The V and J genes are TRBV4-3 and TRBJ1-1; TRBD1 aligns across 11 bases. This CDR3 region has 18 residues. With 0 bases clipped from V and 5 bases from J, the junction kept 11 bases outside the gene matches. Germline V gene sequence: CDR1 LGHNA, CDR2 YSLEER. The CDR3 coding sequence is TGCGCCAGCAGCCAAGACAGGACAGGGGGCCTTTCCATAACTGAAGCTTTCTTT. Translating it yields CASSQDRTGGLSITEAFF.

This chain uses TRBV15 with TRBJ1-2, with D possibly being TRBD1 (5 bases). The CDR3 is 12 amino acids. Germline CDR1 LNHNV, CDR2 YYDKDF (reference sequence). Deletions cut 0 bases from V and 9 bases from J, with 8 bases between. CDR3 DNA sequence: TGTGCCACCAGCAGAGATAAGGGGCGCTACACCTTC. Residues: CATSRDKGRYTF.

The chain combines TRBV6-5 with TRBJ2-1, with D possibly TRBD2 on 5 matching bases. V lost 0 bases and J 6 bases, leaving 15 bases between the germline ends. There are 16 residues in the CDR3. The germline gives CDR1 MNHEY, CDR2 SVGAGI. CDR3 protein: CASSYSRAGPSNEQFF. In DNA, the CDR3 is TGTGCCAGCAGTTACTCGCGCGCGGGCCCATCCAATGAGCAGTTCTTC.

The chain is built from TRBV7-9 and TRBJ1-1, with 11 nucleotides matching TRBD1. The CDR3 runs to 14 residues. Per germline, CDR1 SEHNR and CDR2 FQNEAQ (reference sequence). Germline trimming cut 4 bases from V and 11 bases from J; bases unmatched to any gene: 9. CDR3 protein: CASSSGQGASEAFF. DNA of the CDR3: TGTGCCAGCAGCTCAGGACAGGGGGCCAGTGAGGCTTTCTTT.

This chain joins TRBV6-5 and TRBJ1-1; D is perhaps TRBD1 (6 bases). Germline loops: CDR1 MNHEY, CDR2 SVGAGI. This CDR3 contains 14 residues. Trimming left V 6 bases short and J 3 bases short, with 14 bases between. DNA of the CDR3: TGTGCCAGCAGATTTAACAGGGATGACACTGAAGCTTTCTTT. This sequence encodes CASRFNRDDTEAFF.

DNA for the CDR3: TGTGCCAGCAGTTACAGGGACAATCCTTACAATGAGCAGTTCTTC. Its protein is CASSYRDNPYNEQFF. This chain connects TRBV6-6 to TRBJ2-1; TRBD1 is a possible D gene (6 bases). Per germline, CDR1 MNHNY and CDR2 SVGAGI (reference sequence). The V gene lost 2 bases and the J gene lost 4 bases, with 12 bases spanning the gap. This CDR3 comprises 15 residues.

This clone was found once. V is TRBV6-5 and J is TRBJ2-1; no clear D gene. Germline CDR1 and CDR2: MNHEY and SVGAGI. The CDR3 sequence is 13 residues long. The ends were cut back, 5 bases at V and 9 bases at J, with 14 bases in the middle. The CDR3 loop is CASSGLSLAEQFF. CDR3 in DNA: TGTGCCAGCAGTGGCCTGTCGTTGGCTGAGCAGTTCTTC.

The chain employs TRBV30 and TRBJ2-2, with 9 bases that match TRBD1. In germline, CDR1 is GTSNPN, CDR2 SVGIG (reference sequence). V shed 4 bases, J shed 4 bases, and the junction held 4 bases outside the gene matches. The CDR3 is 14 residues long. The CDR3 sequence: CAWTIQGATGELFF. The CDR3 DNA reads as TGTGCCTGGACTATACAGGGGGCCACCGGGGAGCTGTTTTTT.

This chain's CDR3 is CASSPRTGALGYGYTF. DNA for the CDR3: TGTGCCAGCTCACCGCGAACAGGGGCCCTCGGCTATGGCTACACCTTC. The chain employs TRBV18 and TRBJ1-2; 7 nucleotides agree with TRBD1. V gave up 3 bases and J gave up 4 bases; unmatched junction bases: 11. The CDR3 is made up of 16 amino acids. CDR1 and CDR2 from the germline V gene are KGHSH and LQKENI.

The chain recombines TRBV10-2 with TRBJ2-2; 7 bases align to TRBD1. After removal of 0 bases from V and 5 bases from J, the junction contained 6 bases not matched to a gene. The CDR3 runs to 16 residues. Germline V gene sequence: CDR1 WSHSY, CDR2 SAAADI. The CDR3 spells CASSESGDRGTGELFF. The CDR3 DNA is TGCGCCAGCAGTGAGTCCGGGGACAGAGGGACCGGGGAGCTGTTTTTT.

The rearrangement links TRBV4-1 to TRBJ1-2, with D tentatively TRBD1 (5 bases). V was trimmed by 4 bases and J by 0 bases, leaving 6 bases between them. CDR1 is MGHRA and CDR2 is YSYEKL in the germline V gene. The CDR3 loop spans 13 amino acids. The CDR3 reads CASSPGTNYGYTF. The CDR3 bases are TGCGCCAGCAGCCCAGGGACTAACTATGGCTACACCTTC.

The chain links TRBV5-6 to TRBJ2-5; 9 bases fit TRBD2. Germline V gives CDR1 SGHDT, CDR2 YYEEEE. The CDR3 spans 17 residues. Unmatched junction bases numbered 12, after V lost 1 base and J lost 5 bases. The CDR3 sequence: CASSLRREGLGSETQYF. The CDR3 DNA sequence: TGTGCCAGCAGCTTGAGGCGGGAGGGGCTGGGGAGCGAGACCCAGTACTTC.

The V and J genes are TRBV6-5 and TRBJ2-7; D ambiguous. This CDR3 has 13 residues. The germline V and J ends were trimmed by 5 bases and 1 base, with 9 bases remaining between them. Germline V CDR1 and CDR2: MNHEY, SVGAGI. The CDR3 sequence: CASSNMESYEQYF. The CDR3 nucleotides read TGTGCCAGCAGTAATATGGAGTCCTACGAGCAGTACTTC.

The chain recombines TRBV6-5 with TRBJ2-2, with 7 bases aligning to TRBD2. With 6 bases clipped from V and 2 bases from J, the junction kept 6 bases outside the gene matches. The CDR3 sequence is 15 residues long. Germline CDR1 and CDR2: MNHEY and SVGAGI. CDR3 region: CASRRGLDNTGELFF. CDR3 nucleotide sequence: TGTGCCAGCAGGCGCGGACTAGACAACACCGGGGAGCTGTTTTTT.

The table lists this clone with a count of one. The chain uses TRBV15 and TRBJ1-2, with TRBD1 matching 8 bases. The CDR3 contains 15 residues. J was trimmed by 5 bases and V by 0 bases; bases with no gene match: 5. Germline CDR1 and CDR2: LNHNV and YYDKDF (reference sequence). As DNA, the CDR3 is TGTGCCACCAGCAGAGACTCCAGGGGGCGGTATGGCTACACCTTC. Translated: CATSRDSRGRYGYTF. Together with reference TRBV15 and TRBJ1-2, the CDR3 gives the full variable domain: DAMVIQNPRYQVTQFGKPVTLSCSQTLNHNVMYWYQQKSSQAPKLLFHYYDKDFNNEADTPDNFQSRRPNTSFCFLDIRSPGLGDTAMYLCATSRDSRGRYGYTFGSGTRLTVV.

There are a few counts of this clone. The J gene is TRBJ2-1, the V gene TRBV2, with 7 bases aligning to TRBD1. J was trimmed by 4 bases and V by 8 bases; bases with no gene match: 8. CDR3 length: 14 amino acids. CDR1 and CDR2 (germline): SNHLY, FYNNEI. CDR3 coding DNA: TGTGCCAGCGAGGGGGCGGGCTTTTACAATGAGCAGTTCTTC. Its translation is CASEGAGFYNEQFF.

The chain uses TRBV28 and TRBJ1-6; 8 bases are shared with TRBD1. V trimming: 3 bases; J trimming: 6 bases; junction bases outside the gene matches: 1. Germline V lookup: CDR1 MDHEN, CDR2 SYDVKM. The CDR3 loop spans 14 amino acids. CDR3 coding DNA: TGTGCCAGCAGTTTCGGACAGGGTAATTCACCCCTCCACTTT. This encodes CASSFGQGNSPLHF.

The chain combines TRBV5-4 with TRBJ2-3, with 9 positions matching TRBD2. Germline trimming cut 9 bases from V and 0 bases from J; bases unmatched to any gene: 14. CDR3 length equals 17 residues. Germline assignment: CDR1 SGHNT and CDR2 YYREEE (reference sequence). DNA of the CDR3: TGTGCCATCCCAGGGGCTAGCGGGGACCCTAGCACAGATACGCAGTATTTT. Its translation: CAIPGASGDPSTDTQYF.

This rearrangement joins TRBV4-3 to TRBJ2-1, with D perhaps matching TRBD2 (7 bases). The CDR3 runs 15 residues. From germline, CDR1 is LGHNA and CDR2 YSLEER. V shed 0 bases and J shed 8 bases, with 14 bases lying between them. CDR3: CASSQERGGIDEQFF. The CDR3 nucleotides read TGCGCCAGCAGCCAAGAGAGGGGGGGCATAGATGAGCAGTTCTTC.

CDR3 loop: CATSRDKGYRAQYF. The CDR3, as DNA: TGTGCCACCAGCAGAGATAAAGGATACCGGGCGCAGTATTTT. J is TRBJ2-3 and V is TRBV15; D gene unclear. There are 14 residues in the CDR3. Trimming pared 0 bases from V and 10 bases from J, leaving 14 bases between. Germline V gives CDR1 LNHNV, CDR2 YYDKDF (reference sequence). The full variable domain, its missing parts supplied by reference TRBV15 and TRBJ2-3, is DAMVIQNPRYQVTQFGKPVTLSCSQTLNHNVMYWYQQKSSQAPKLLFHYYDKDFNNEADTPDNFQSRRPNTSFCFLDIRSPGLGDTAMYLCATSRDKGYRAQYFGPGTRLTVL.